This TCR beta chain derives from a study of tumor-infiltrating lymphocytes in primary liver carcinoma. Study-level findings and limits: Relative to tumor region pairs, the tumor-adjacent and tumor-blood pairs showed overlap that was lower. Blood had a significantly lower top-250-clone fraction than tumors did (p = 0.039).

Taking roughly 18-32 mg of unsorted bulk tissue, the authors co-extracted RNA and DNA. Tumors were each sampled at five separate regions. Germline loops: CDR1 SGHNT, CDR2 YENEEA. There are 17 residues in the CDR3. In the case of this clonotype: Antigen: not known. One junction end does not reproduce the germline sequence, and a read error may be involved.

cDNA specific to TCR beta was made from 500 ng of total RNA, with a constant-region primer employed for priming. Nested multiplex PCR, run for three rounds with slightly modified ARM-PCR, yielded TCR beta libraries. With TRBV1-TRBV30 forward primers and a C-beta reverse primer, the first two PCR rounds were run for roughly 9 cycles each. TCRdb used MiXCR to reprocess the multiplex PCR reads, holding one entry per CDR3 protein. Of about 78,000 distinct CDR3 sequences listed, about 70% were seen once; the top ten hold roughly 15%. This TCR derives from a woman aged 55-69 years with primary liver carcinoma and hepatitis B virus infection. The chain joins TRBV11-3 to TRBJ2-1; D is unclear. Material: liver tumor tissue from sampling region 4. Subset in this sample: tumor region T4, right-lateral pole. CDR3 amino acids: CASRLGFGGLSYNEQFF. In nucleotides, the CDR3 is TGTGCCAGCAGATTAGGATTCGGTGGGCTTTCCTACAATGAGCAGTTCTTC.